These T cell receptor beta chains were read from a single sample in a study of T-cell reconstitution after alpha-beta-depleted transplantation in children. TCRdb re-called the PCR reads with MiXCR, one entry per CDR3 protein. The data hold approximately 250,000 distinct CDR3 sequences, with 20% to 30% observed a single time. The sequenced sample was PBMCs, obtained before TCRalphabeta/CD19-depleted stem cell transplant. The receptors were gathered from a girl aged 2-10 years with Fanconi anemia, due to receive a stem cell transplant. CDR3s leave out the opening cysteine and the closing phenylalanine or tryptophan. Size values are once, few and many counts, or a class for expanded clones, and some rows have none.

>TRBJ2-1|-|12|TRBV18
ASSDGGSYNEQF
>TRBJ2-7|-|12|TRBV2
ASSEFRGSYEQY
>TRBJ1-1|many|11|TRBV11-2
ASSPPGRAEAF
>TRBJ2-4|-|14|TRBV18
ASSQTSGAGKNIQY
>TRBJ2-7|-|13|TRBV20-1
SATSGGAIRHEQY
>TRBJ2-1|few|15|TRBV7-3
ASSLHRDTSSYNEQF
>TRBJ2-7|few|10|TRBV28
ASKNRLVEQY
>TRBJ2-2|few|12|TRBV11-3
ASSRPSNTGELF
>TRBJ2-1|few|15|TRBV7-3
ASSRGGGGSENNEQF
>TRBJ2-1|many|12|TRBV12-3/TRBV12-4
ASSFPGPDNEQF
>TRBJ2-1|many|14|TRBV12-3/TRBV12-4
ASSLSSGSDYNEQF
>TRBJ2-3|many|13|TRBV29-1
SVEGTSGNTDTQY
>TRBJ1-5|many|13|TRBV12-3/TRBV12-4
ASSLGRGSNQPQH
>TRBJ2-2|-|14|TRBV6-2/TRBV6-3
ASSLAPRGRAGELF
>TRBJ1-2|many|9|TRBV6-2/TRBV6-3
ASSRESGYT
>TRBJ2-3|-|13|TRBV7-3
ASSLTTGGADTQY
>TRBJ2-2|-|9|TRBV6-5
ASKRLEELF
>TRBJ2-7|many|13|TRBV15
ATSGGGGANYEQY
>TRBJ2-7|-|12|TRBV21-1
ASSAGPLGHEQY
>TRBJ2-7|-|11|TRBV29-1
SVRQGGTYEQY
>TRBJ2-3|many|11|TRBV28
ASSSTGSDTQY
>TRBJ1-3|few|15|TRBV21-1
ASSKIGTARMRDTIY
>TRBJ2-2|few|12|TRBV20-1
SAPSGGSTGELF
>TRBJ1-1|many|14|TRBV29-1
SVEVYAVGPNTEAF
>TRBJ2-1|-|14|TRBV11-2
ASSLVSTGGAWEQF
>TRBJ2-7|-|12|TRBV7-2
ASSIRTGGSEQY
>TRBJ1-2|few|10|TRBV20-1
SARGTVWSHT
>TRBJ1-1|many|11|TRBV18
ASSPPTNTEAF
>TRBJ2-2|few|14|TRBV10-3
AIRSQGQGATGELF
>TRBJ2-7|many|13|TRBV20-1
SVDGRRTGSYEQY
>TRBJ2-7|-|13|TRBV25-1
ASSETGTGSYEQY
>TRBJ2-7|many|13|TRBV7-9
ASSEGGLALGEQY
>TRBJ2-2|few|15|TRBV20-1
SARDARAGVNTGELF
>TRBJ2-1|many|12|TRBV30
AWRKPGLGFEQF
>TRBJ1-6|-|12|TRBV5-5
ASSRGQPNSPLH
>TRBJ2-5|-|10|TRBV12-3/TRBV12-4
ASSMSRETQY
>TRBJ1-1|-|17|TRBV5-1
ASSPFFYEMTDLNTEAF
>TRBJ2-1|few|13|TRBV6-1
ASSERWTGLNEQF
>TRBJ2-1|-|12|TRBV6-5
ASSSGLSGNEQF
>TRBJ1-1|many|11|TRBV29-1
SVARTENTEAF
>TRBJ2-5|many|10|TRBV20-1
SASLVEETQY
>TRBJ2-1|many|11|TRBV20-1
SARTSRDNEQF
>TRBJ2-7|few|10|TRBV20-1
SARASGSEQY
>TRBJ2-1|-|13|TRBV4-1
ASSKPALGPTEQF
>TRBJ2-5|-|12|TRBV29-1
SVEGLAIPETQY
>TRBJ2-1|few|12|TRBV2
ASTGQVNYNEQF
>TRBJ2-3|few|14|TRBV20-1
SALGSYGLSTDTQY
>TRBJ2-2|-|14|TRBV5-4
ASSFQGLGDTGELF
>TRBJ2-1|-|15|TRBV7-9
ASSPRLAGGPHNEQF
>TRBJ2-1|many|11|TRBV29-1
SVAGLGNNEQF
>TRBJ2-7|-|13|TRBV20-1
SASGSASGRGEQY
>TRBJ2-7|-|12|TRBV5-1
ASRRTGYVHEQY
>TRBJ2-1|once|10|TRBV29-1
SVVDNRFEQF
>TRBJ2-2|many|11|TRBV12-3/TRBV12-4
ASSHTDTGELF
>TRBJ2-5|many|13|TRBV28
ASSLTGGEQETQY
>TRBJ2-1|few|10|TRBV12-3/TRBV12-4
ASSLGGDSQF
>TRBJ2-3|-|10|TRBV29-1
SGGGGSWTQY
>TRBJ2-1|many|10|TRBV12-3/TRBV12-4
ASSPLAGQQF
>TRBJ2-4|few|14|TRBV12-3/TRBV12-4
ASSLWGVLAKNIQY